This passage covers 27 T cell receptor beta chains from one sample sequenced in a study of CD4 T cells in relation to SARS-CoV-2 and coronaviruses. Some clones are missing from TCRdb's copy, which holds only in-frame ones; the method was immunoSEQ multiplex PCR. Found here are some 21,000 clones, about 79% of them singletons; the top ten hold roughly 12%. CD4+ T cells from unexposed donors were obtained before the COVID-19 pandemic (2011-2018). CD4+ T cells were isolated from the cells after around eleven days of culture. Their recognized antigens are unknown. Sequencing input: CD4+ T cells from PBMCs, cultured in vitro. The receptors come from a human donor in good health.

The rearrangement links TRBV28 to TRBJ1-3; TRBD1 aligns across 10 bases. V lost 6 bases and J lost 7; bases outside the gene matches: 6. Germline V CDR1 and CDR2: MDHEN, SYDVKM. The CDR3 has 14 amino acids. CDR3 loop: CASRSGQGGNTIYF. Written as DNA, the CDR3 is TGTGCCAGCAGGAGCGGACAGGGGGGGAACACCATATATTTT.

This chain uses TRBV5-4 with TRBJ1-6; weak D call: TRBD1 (5 bases). The V and J ends lost 3 bases and 6 bases respectively, with 16 bases between them. This CDR3 region has 16 residues. Germline lookup yields CDR1 SGHNT and CDR2 YYREEE (reference sequence). Written as DNA, the CDR3 is TGTGCCAGCAGCTCAGGACATTCCCCGGGTAATTCACCCCTCCACTTT. It is translated as CASSSGHSPGNSPLHF.

This chain links TRBV7-2 with TRBJ1-1; D perhaps matches TRBD1 (5 bases). The CDR3 consists of 14 residues. V lost 4 bases, J lost 1 base, and 10 bases lay in between. In germline, CDR1 is SGHTA, CDR2 FQGNSA. Here the CDR3 reads CASSWGRGNTEAFF. The DNA for the CDR3 is TGTGCCAGCAGCTGGGGACGAGGGAACACTGAAGCTTTCTTT.

This clone came up a few times. V is TRBV5-1 and J is TRBJ2-3; the D is unclear. The germline CDR1 and CDR2 sequences are SGHRS and YFSETQ. The ends were cut back, 3 bases at V and 3 bases at J, with 5 bases in the middle. The CDR3 sequence is 12 residues long. CDR3 bases: TGCGCCAGCAGCTCCGAGACAGATACGCAGTATTTT. This encodes CASSSETDTQYF.

The chain recombines TRBV2 with TRBJ1-5; no reliable D call. V lost 3 bases, J lost 3 bases, and 15 bases lay in between. CDR3 length: 16 amino acids. Looked up from germline, CDR1 is SNHLY and CDR2 is FYNNEI. The CDR3 DNA reads as TGTGCCAGCAGTGATGGGTATGGTGGGGACAATCAGCCCCAGCATTTT. It is translated as CASSDGYGGDNQPQHF. The whole variable domain, remainder taken from reference TRBV2 and TRBJ1-5, is EPEVTQTPSHQVTQMGQEVILRCVPISNHLYFYWYRQILGQKVEFLVSFYNNEISEKSEIFDDQFSVERPDGSNFTLKIRSTKLEDSAMYFCASSDGYGGDNQPQHFGDGTRLSIL.

The J gene is TRBJ1-1, the V gene TRBV11-3; perhaps TRBD1 as D (5 bases). The germline V and J ends were trimmed by 5 bases and 1 base, with 8 bases remaining between them. Germline CDR1 SGHNT, CDR2 YENEEA. The CDR3 is 13 residues long. DNA of the CDR3: TGTGCCAGCAGCGCCGGGGCGAACACTGAAGCTTTCTTT. Protein: CASSAGANTEAFF. Full variable domain (remainder filled in from reference TRBV11-3 and TRBJ1-1): EAGVVQSPRYKIIEKKQPVAFWCNPISGHNTLYWYLQNLGQGPELLIRYENEEAVDDSQLPKDRFSAERLKGVDSTLKIQPAELGDSAVYLCASSAGANTEAFFGQGTRLTVV.

The chain links TRBV2 to TRBJ2-7; D uncertain. Per the germline V gene, CDR1 is SNHLY and CDR2 is FYNNEI. The V gene lost 4 bases and the J gene lost 3 bases, with 7 bases spanning the gap. The CDR3 consists of 12 residues. In nucleotides, the CDR3 is TGTGCCAGCAGTGCGACCTACTACGAGCAGTACTTC. Its protein product is CASSATYYEQYF.

The V call is TRBV30, the J call TRBJ1-1; tentatively, D is TRBD1 (6 bases). The CDR3 sequence is 13 residues long. V gave up 2 bases and J gave up 5 bases, with 12 bases separating them. Germline CDR1 is GTSNPN and CDR2 is SVGIG (reference sequence). The CDR3 DNA reads TGTGCCTGGAGTAAGGAGAGGGGGACTGAAGCTTTCTTT. Its protein is CAWSKERGTEAFF.

This clone showed up just a few times. The chain has TRBV7-9 and TRBJ2-4, with 8 bases that match TRBD1. The CDR3 contains 16 residues. The germline V gene has CDR1 SEHNR and CDR2 FQNEAQ (reference sequence). The J segment lost 0 bases and the V segment lost 1 base, leaving 2 bases of the junction unmatched. The CDR3 spells CASSLGTGRAKNIQYF. The CDR3 region has the DNA TGTGCCAGCAGCTTAGGGACAGGGCGAGCCAAAAACATTCAGTACTTC.

This clone was counted between two and nine times. This rearrangement joins TRBV3-1 (or the pseudogene TRBV3-2) to TRBJ2-2; 11 nucleotides align to TRBD2. Germline V CDR1 and CDR2: LGHDT, YNNKEL (reference sequence). The CDR3 length is 16 residues. The V segment lost 5 bases and the J segment 7 bases; nucleotides outside the gene matches: 9. The CDR3 protein is CASSYKLAGVLGELFF. The CDR3 coding sequence is TGTGCCAGCAGCTATAAACTAGCGGGAGTTCTCGGGGAGCTGTTTTTT.

The chain employs TRBV5-1 and TRBJ1-2; D is undetermined. This CDR3 spans 14 amino acids. The V gene lost 5 bases and the J gene lost 0 bases, with 11 bases spanning the gap. From germline, CDR1 is SGHRS and CDR2 YFSETQ. CDR3 in amino acids: CASRTDTTNYGYTF. For the CDR3, the DNA is TGCGCCAGCAGGACCGACACGACTAACTATGGCTACACCTTC.

This sequence joins TRBV12-3 or TRBV12-4 and TRBJ2-5; D gene ambiguous. V lost 4 bases, J lost 5 bases, and 8 bases lay in between. This CDR3 contains 12 residues. CDR3 region: CASSYGWETQYF. The CDR3 DNA reads TGTGCCAGCAGTTATGGGTGGGAGACCCAGTACTTC.

This chain joins TRBV7-6 and TRBJ2-1; D unresolved. There are 15 residues in the CDR3. Germline V gene lookup returns CDR1 SGHVS and CDR2 FNYEAQ. V lost 8 bases, J lost 10 bases, and 24 bases lay in between. The CDR3 spells CASGSPFGVTREQFF. The CDR3 bases are TGTGCCAGCGGATCACCCTTCGGAGTGACAAGGGAGCAGTTCTTC.

The V and J genes are TRBV19 and TRBJ2-7, with TRBD2 as a possible D gene (6 bases). Germline CDR1 is LNHDA and CDR2 is SQIVND (reference sequence). The CDR3 is made up of 14 amino acids. Trimming took 11 bases from V and 0 from J, leaving 17 bases between them. The CDR3 nucleotides read TGTGCCTCCTCCCGGGACTCAAGCTCCTACGAGCAGTACTTC. It specifies CASSRDSSSYEQYF.

J is TRBJ2-7 and V is TRBV10-3; the match to TRBD1 covers 10 bases. The CDR3 consists of 14 residues. The V gene end was trimmed by 6 bases and the J gene end by 6 bases; junction bases not matched to a gene: 8. The V gene's germline CDR1 is ENHRY and CDR2 SYGVKD. The CDR3 region has the DNA TGTGCCATCAGGACAGGGGGCGGTTTCCCCGAGCAGTACTTC. It encodes CAIRTGGGFPEQYF.

This sequence joins TRBV11-2 and TRBJ2-3; 8 bases fit TRBD1. Germline V gene sequence: CDR1 SGHAT, CDR2 FQNNGV. The V segment lost 5 bases and the J segment 4 bases; nucleotides outside the gene matches: 8. The CDR3 runs to 15 residues. CDR3 protein: CASSPMGQAADTQYF. CDR3 coding DNA: TGTGCCAGCAGCCCAATGGGACAGGCCGCAGATACGCAGTATTTT. Combining the CDR3 with reference TRBV11-2 and TRBJ2-3 gives the whole variable domain EAGVAQSPRYKIIEKRQSVAFWCNPISGHATLYWYQQILGQGPKLLIQFQNNGVVDDSQLPKDRFSAERLKGVDSTLKIQPAKLEDSAVYLCASSPMGQAADTQYFGPGTRLTVL.

This chain uses TRBV18 with TRBJ2-7; 8 bases agree with TRBD2. Germline-derived CDR1 and CDR2 are KGHSH and LQKENI. The CDR3 sequence is 12 residues long. V lost 6 bases to trimming and J lost 6 bases; unmatched junction nucleotides: 4. CDR3 sequence: CASSSAGAEQYF. The CDR3, as DNA: TGTGCCAGCTCTTCAGCGGGAGCCGAGCAGTACTTC.

V is TRBV6-5 and J is TRBJ2-7, with D perhaps TRBD1 or TRBD2 (5 bases each). Looked up from germline, CDR1 is MNHEY and CDR2 is SVGAGI. V was trimmed by 6 bases and J by 3 bases, leaving 15 bases between them. This CDR3 contains 14 residues. The CDR3 DNA sequence: TGTGCCAGCAGCCTCGAGGGACGGAACTACGAGCAGTACTTC. It yields the protein CASSLEGRNYEQYF.

This chain uses TRBV5-1 with TRBJ2-1; 7 bases map to TRBD2. CDR1 is SGHRS and CDR2 is YFSETQ in the germline V gene. Unmatched junction bases numbered 11, after V lost 4 bases and J lost 4 bases. The CDR3 spans 16 residues. The CDR3 region is CASSPGRTSTYNEQFF. The DNA of the CDR3 is TGCGCCAGCAGCCCAGGCAGGACTAGTACTTACAATGAGCAGTTCTTC.

The chain links TRBV9 to TRBJ2-1; 13 bases fit TRBD2. CDR3 length: 16 residues. Germline V CDR1 and CDR2: SGDLS, YYNGEE. V shed 3 bases and J 9 bases; nucleotides not matched to a gene: 9. The CDR3, as DNA: TGTGCCAGCAGCGAACTACTAGCGGGAGGGCCACTTGAGCAGTTCTTC. This gives the protein CASSELLAGGPLEQFF.

This clone showed up just a few times. This chain joins TRBV29-1 and TRBJ1-1; a possible D gene is TRBD1 (5 bases). Germline assignment: CDR1 SQVTM and CDR2 ANQGSEA. The CDR3 has 11 residues. The ends were cut back, 8 bases at V and 2 bases at J, with 9 bases in the middle. CDR3 sequence (DNA): TGCAGCTACGACAGAAACACTGAAGCTTTCTTT. Its protein is CSYDRNTEAFF.

Here the CDR3 DNA reads TGTGCCAGCAGGACCGACGGATACGAGCAGTACTTC. It specifies CASRTDGYEQYF. This sequence joins TRBV2 and TRBJ2-7; D call uncertain. Deletions cut 6 bases from V and 4 bases from J, with 10 bases between. The germline CDR1 and CDR2 sequences are SNHLY and FYNNEI. This CDR3 is 12 amino acids long.

The gene calls are TRBV30 and TRBJ1-1; D gene unclear. The CDR3 runs 14 residues. The V end lost 0 bases, the J end lost 4 bases, and 12 bases lay between the germline ends. Per the germline V gene, CDR1 is GTSNPN and CDR2 is SVGIG (reference sequence). DNA of the CDR3: TGTGCCTGGAGTGTACCGGCGATGAGCACTGAAGCTTTCTTT. This gives the protein CAWSVPAMSTEAFF.

This sequence joins TRBV30 and TRBJ2-7; no definite D call. In germline, CDR1 is GTSNPN, CDR2 SVGIG (reference sequence). The V gene lost 2 bases and the J gene lost 8 bases, with 25 bases spanning the gap. There are 16 residues in the CDR3. In nucleotides, the CDR3 is TGTGCCTGGAGTCCCCATCCCCCTCTGGGCTTAATGAAGCAGTACTTC. It codes for CAWSPHPPLGLMKQYF.

This clone appeared a few times. The CDR3 coding sequence is TGTGCCAGCAGTTCACAGGGGGCGACTGAAGCTTTCTTT. Residues: CASSSQGATEAFF. The V gene is TRBV12-3 or TRBV12-4, the J gene TRBJ1-1; 9 nucleotides match TRBD1. This CDR3 has 13 residues. The V segment lost 4 bases and the J segment 5 bases; nucleotides outside the gene matches: 2.

This clone was counted only a few times. This chain joins TRBV19 and TRBJ2-1; TRBD2 aligns across 9 bases. Germline assignment: CDR1 LNHDA and CDR2 SQIVND (reference sequence). This CDR3 region has 14 residues. J gave up 4 bases and V 6 bases, and 4 bases lay outside the gene matches. CDR3 coding DNA: TGTGCCAGTAGACAGACTAGCGGTTACAATGAGCAGTTCTTC. Its protein is CASRQTSGYNEQFF.

This clone was counted between two and nine times. The V call is TRBV6-5, the J call TRBJ2-1; a weak D match, TRBD1 (5 bases). In germline, CDR1 is MNHEY, CDR2 SVGAGI. The CDR3 sequence is 15 residues long. Trimming shortened V by 4 bases and J by 2 bases, and 12 bases separated the two germline ends. CDR3 protein: CASSFWQGTYNEQFF. In DNA form, the CDR3 reads TGTGCCAGCAGTTTTTGGCAGGGAACCTACAATGAGCAGTTCTTC.